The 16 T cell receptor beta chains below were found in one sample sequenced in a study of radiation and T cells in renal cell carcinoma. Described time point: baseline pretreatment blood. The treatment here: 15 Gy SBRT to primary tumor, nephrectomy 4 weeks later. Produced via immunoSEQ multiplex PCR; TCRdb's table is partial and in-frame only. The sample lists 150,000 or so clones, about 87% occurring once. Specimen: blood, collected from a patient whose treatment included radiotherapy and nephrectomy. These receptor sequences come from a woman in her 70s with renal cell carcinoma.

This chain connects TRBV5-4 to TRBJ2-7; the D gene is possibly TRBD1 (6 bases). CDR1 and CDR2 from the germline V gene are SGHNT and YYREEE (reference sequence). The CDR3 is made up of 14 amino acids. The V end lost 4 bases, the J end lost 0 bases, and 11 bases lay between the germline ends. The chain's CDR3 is CASSTRQDSYEQYF. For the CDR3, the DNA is TGTGCCAGCAGCACTAGACAGGACTCCTACGAGCAGTACTTC.

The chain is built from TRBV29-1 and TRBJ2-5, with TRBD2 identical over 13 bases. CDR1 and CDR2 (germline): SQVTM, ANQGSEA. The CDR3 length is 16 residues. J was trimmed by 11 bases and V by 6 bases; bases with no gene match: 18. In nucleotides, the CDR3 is TGCAGCGTAGCCGGGACTAGCGGGGTTTCCCTTGTGGAGCAGTACTTC. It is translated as CSVAGTSGVSLVEQYF.

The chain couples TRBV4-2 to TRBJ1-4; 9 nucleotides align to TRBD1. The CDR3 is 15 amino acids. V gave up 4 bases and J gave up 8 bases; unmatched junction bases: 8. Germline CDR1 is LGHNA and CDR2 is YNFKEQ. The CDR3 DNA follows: TGTGCCAGCAGCCCCACAGGGGGCGCAGGGGAAAAACTGTTTTTT. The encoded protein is CASSPTGGAGEKLFF.

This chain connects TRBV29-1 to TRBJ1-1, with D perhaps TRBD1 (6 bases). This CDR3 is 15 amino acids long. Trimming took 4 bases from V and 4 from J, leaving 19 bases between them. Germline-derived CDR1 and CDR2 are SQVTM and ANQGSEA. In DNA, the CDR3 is TGCAGCGTTGGAGGGGGGGGCGAATGGACCACTGAAGCTTTCTTT. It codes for CSVGGGGEWTTEAFF.

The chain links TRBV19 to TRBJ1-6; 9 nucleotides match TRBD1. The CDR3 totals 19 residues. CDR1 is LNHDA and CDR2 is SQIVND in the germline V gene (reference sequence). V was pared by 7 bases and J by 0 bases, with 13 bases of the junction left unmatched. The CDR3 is CASTRRGQGSGSYNSPLHF. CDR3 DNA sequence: TGTGCCAGTACCCGGAGGGGACAGGGAAGTGGCTCCTATAATTCACCCCTCCACTTT.

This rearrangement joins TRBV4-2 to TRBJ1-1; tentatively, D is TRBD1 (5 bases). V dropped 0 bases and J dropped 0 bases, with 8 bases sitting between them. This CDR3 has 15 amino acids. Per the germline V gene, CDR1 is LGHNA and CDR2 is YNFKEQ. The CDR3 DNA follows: TGTGCCAGCAGCCAAGAATCAGGGCTGAACACTGAAGCTTTCTTT. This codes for CASSQESGLNTEAFF.

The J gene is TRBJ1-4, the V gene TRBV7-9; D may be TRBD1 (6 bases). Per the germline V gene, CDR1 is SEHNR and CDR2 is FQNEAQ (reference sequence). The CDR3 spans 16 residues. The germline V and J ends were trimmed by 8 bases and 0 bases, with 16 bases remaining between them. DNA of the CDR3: TGTGCCAGCGGCCCAACAGGGCTGACAACTAATGAAAAACTGTTTTTT. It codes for CASGPTGLTTNEKLFF.

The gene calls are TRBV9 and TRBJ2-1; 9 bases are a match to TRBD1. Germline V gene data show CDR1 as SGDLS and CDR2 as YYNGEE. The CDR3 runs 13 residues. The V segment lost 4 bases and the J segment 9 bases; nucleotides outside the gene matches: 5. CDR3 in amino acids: CASSSTQGAEQFF. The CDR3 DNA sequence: TGTGCCAGCAGCTCGACACAGGGGGCTGAGCAGTTCTTC.

The CDR3 here is CSVEIVGNTIYF. The DNA of the CDR3 is TGCAGCGTTGAAATCGTCGGAAACACCATATATTTT. The J gene is TRBJ1-3, the V gene TRBV29-1; no firm D call. Germline V lookup: CDR1 SQVTM, CDR2 ANQGSEA. The CDR3 extends over 12 amino acids. The V end was cut by 2 bases, the J end by 4 bases, with 6 bases between.

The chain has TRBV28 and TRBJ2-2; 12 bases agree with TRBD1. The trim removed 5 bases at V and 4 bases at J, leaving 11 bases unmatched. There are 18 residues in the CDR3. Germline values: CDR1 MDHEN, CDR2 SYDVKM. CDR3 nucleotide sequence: TGTGCCAGCAGTCAGCGTGGCGGGACAGGGGGCATCACCGGGGAGCTGTTTTTT. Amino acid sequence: CASSQRGGTGGITGELFF.

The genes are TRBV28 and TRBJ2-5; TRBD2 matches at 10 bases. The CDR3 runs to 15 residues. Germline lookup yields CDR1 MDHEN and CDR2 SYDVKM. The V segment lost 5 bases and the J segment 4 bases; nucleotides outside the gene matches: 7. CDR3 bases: TGTGCCAGCAGTCGGAGCGGGGGGGCGCGAGAGACCCAGTACTTC. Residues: CASSRSGGARETQYF.

The CDR3 DNA reads as TGTGCCAGCAGTTTCGCTACCCCGAACACCGGGGAGCTGTTTTTT. This codes for CASSFATPNTGELFF. The V and J genes are TRBV6-6 and TRBJ2-2; D unclear. V was clipped by 4 bases and J by 0 bases, with 9 bases between them. This CDR3 has 15 residues. Germline loops: CDR1 MNHNY, CDR2 SVGAGI (reference sequence).

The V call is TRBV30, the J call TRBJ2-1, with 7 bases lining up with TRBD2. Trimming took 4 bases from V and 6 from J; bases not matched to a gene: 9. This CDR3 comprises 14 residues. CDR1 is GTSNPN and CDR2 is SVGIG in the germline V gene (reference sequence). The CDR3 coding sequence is TGTGCCTGGACTGGAAGCGGGGTTTCCAATGAGCAGTTCTTC. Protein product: CAWTGSGVSNEQFF.

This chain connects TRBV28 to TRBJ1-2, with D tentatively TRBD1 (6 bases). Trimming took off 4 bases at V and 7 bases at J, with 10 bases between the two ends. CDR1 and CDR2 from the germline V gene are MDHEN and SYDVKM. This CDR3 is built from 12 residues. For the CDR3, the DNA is TGTGCCAGCAGTTGGCAGGGGATTGGCTACACCTTC. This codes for CASSWQGIGYTF.

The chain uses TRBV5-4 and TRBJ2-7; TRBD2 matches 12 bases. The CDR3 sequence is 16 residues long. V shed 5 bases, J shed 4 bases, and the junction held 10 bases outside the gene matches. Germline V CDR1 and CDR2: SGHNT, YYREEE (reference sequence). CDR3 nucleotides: TGTGCCAGCAGTCGCCCTAGCGGGGGGGCCGGGTACGAGCAGTACTTC. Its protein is CASSRPSGGAGYEQYF.

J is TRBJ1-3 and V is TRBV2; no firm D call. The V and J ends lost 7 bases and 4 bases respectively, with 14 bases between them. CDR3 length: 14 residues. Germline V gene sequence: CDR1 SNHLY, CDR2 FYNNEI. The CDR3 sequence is CASNGYSPGNTIYF. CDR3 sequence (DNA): TGTGCCAGCAATGGGTATAGTCCGGGAAACACCATATATTTT.